This T cell receptor (beta chain) stems from a study of CD8 T cells in ankylosing spondylitis. TCRdb recomputed calls from the 5' RACE reads with MiXCR, one row per CDR3 protein. The sample yields 160,000 or so distinct CDR3 sequences, 9.8% seen once. General study points: What appeared characteristic of ankylosing spondylitis blood was a TCR beta motif of under 10 highly homologous variants. Certain motif variants had earlier been reported in reactive arthritis synovial fluid and blood. In ankylosing spondylitis patients, matched synovial fluid reportedly showed significant enrichment of disease-linked clones. Disease-linked clones were CD8+ and relatively rare in peripheral blood.

Regarding this clonotype: The antigen remains undetermined.

This CDR3 contains 11 residues. V lost 9 bases and J 7 bases, leaving 10 bases between the germline ends. Per the germline V gene, CDR1 is MNHEY and CDR2 is SVGEGT. Sequencing was performed on blood, either unsorted or a sorted T cell fraction (not recorded which). The chain is built from TRBV6-2 or TRBV6-3 and TRBJ2-1, with D perhaps TRBD1 or TRBD2 (6 bases each). The receptor's source is a female donor with ankylosing spondylitis or in good health (not recorded which). The CDR3 coding sequence is TGTGCCAGTGAAGGGGGGAATGAGCAGTTCTTC. It yields the protein CASEGGNEQFF.